The 26 T cell receptor beta chains reported below all come from one sample, sequenced in a study of shared clonotypes between healthy human individuals. Naive CD8 cells lacked CD45RO and underwent positive selection for CCR7, leaving out terminally differentiated effector memory CD45RA+ cells. The repertoire was sequenced with immunoSEQ multiplex PCR; TCRdb's copy has only in-frame clones and lacks some. The sample yields under 1 million clones, about 96% seen once. Sample: naive CD8+ T cells sorted from blood. The receptor set was obtained from a man aged 25 to 40 in good health.

The chain recombines TRBV29-1 with TRBJ1-4; 7 bases are a match to TRBD1. CDR3 size: 14 residues. Unmatched junction bases numbered 11, after V lost 5 bases and J lost 8 bases. The germline V gene has CDR1 SQVTM and CDR2 ANQGSEA. The DNA of the CDR3 is TGCAGCGTTCAATACAGGGGCTTGGGGGAAAAACTGTTTTTT. Translating gives CSVQYRGLGEKLFF.

This clone appeared a single time. The V and J genes are TRBV2 and TRBJ2-1, with a weak D call TRBD1 (6 bases). Germline CDR1 SNHLY, CDR2 FYNNEI. Trimming shortened V by 8 bases and J by 4 bases, and 18 bases separated the two germline ends. This CDR3 contains 15 residues. Written as DNA, the CDR3 is TGTGCCAGCGAGGACCGGGACAAGAGATACAATGAGCAGTTCTTC. As protein: CASEDRDKRYNEQFF.

The chain carries TRBV27 and TRBJ2-7; maybe TRBD1 (6 bases). The CDR3 runs to 16 residues. Germline CDR1 reads MNHEY; CDR2 reads SMNVEV (reference sequence). Trimming pared 0 bases from V and 0 bases from J, leaving 12 bases between. Here the CDR3 reads CASSLSAGASSYEQYF. CDR3 bases: TGTGCCAGCAGTTTATCAGCAGGGGCTAGCTCCTACGAGCAGTACTTC.

This chain's CDR3 is CASSPPDTYEQYF. The DNA for the CDR3 is TGTGCCAGCTCACCACCGGACACCTACGAGCAGTACTTC. This chain links TRBV18 with TRBJ2-7; a weak D match, TRBD1 (5 bases). Trimming cost V 0 bases and J 2 bases, with 5 bases left between them. Germline CDR1 is KGHSH and CDR2 is LQKENI. This CDR3 is built from 13 residues.

This chain uses TRBV6-5 with TRBJ2-7, with D unresolved. Germline V gene sequence: CDR1 MNHEY, CDR2 SVGAGI. V was clipped by 8 bases and J by 2 bases, with 13 bases between them. This CDR3 is 13 amino acids long. The DNA of the CDR3 is TGTGCCAGCGGGTCAGCCTACACCTACGAGCAGTACTTC. Its translation: CASGSAYTYEQYF.

The CDR3: CASSSSSGSTDTQYF. CDR3 nucleotides: TGTGCCAGCAGTTCTTCTAGCGGAAGCACAGATACGCAGTATTTT. The J gene is TRBJ2-3, the V gene TRBV6-5; 7 bases fit TRBD2. CDR3 length equals 15 residues. From germline, CDR1 is MNHEY and CDR2 SVGAGI. Unmatched junction bases numbered 4, after V lost 4 bases and J lost 0 bases.

V gene TRBV5-6 combines with J gene TRBJ2-7; 13 bases map to TRBD2. After removal of 2 bases from V and 5 bases from J, the junction contained 16 bases not matched to a gene. This CDR3 is 19 amino acids long. Germline-derived CDR1 and CDR2 are SGHDT and YYEEEE. The CDR3 region has the DNA TGTGCCAGCAGCTTAACGTTAGGGACTAGCGGGACCTCTTACCACGAGCAGTACTTC. Protein: CASSLTLGTSGTSYHEQYF.

The chain combines TRBV29-1 with TRBJ2-7; possible D gene TRBD1, 5 bases. Trimming removed 7 bases from V and 6 bases from J, with 16 bases in between. The CDR3 consists of 12 residues. CDR1 is SQVTM, CDR2 ANQGSEA, per germline. In DNA form, the CDR3 reads TGCAGCGCTTGGGGCCCCGACGCCGAGCAGTACTTC. Translating it yields CSAWGPDAEQYF.

The V gene is TRBV28, the J gene TRBJ2-2; D is possibly TRBD1 (5 bases). CDR3 length: 16 amino acids. V lost 4 bases and J lost 2, with 14 bases in between. The V gene's germline CDR1 is MDHEN and CDR2 SYDVKM. The CDR3 reads CASSSVRQINTGELFF. The CDR3 nucleotides read TGTGCCAGCAGTTCAGTGAGACAGATCAACACCGGGGAGCTGTTTTTT.

This chain links TRBV30 with TRBJ2-7, with TRBD1 identical over 10 bases. After removal of 1 base from V and 3 bases from J, the junction contained 3 bases not matched to a gene. Per germline, CDR1 GTSNPN and CDR2 SVGIG (reference sequence). CDR3 length equals 14 residues. The CDR3 loop reads CAWSEGQGIYEQYF. CDR3 in DNA: TGTGCCTGGAGTGAGGGACAGGGGATCTACGAGCAGTACTTC.

The chain uses TRBV29-1 and TRBJ2-7, with TRBD1 matching over 9 bases. Per the germline V gene, CDR1 is SQVTM and CDR2 is ANQGSEA. J was trimmed by 5 bases and V by 0 bases; bases with no gene match: 11. The CDR3 length is 16 residues. The CDR3 sequence is CSVEDQSPGQGNEQYF. CDR3 DNA: TGCAGCGTTGAAGATCAGAGCCCGGGACAGGGTAACGAGCAGTACTTC.

This clone has a single count. The gene calls are TRBV27 and TRBJ2-5; 7 bases line up with TRBD1. V was pared by 2 bases and J by 2 bases, with 11 bases of the junction left unmatched. The CDR3 loop spans 17 amino acids. Germline loops: CDR1 MNHEY, CDR2 SMNVEV (reference sequence). CDR3 DNA: TGTGCCAGCAGTTTAGGCTTTGGGACAGCAGTACAAGAGACCCAGTACTTC. Protein: CASSLGFGTAVQETQYF.

The CDR3 loop is CASSRTLRTEAFF. The DNA of the CDR3 is TGTGCCAGCAGTCGAACACTTCGCACTGAAGCTTTCTTT. This sequence joins TRBV28 and TRBJ1-1; D remains ambiguous. The germline V and J ends were trimmed by 5 bases and 4 bases, with 11 bases remaining between them. CDR1 MDHEN and CDR2 SYDVKM come from the germline V gene. The CDR3 consists of 13 residues.

The chain uses TRBV29-1 and TRBJ2-5; D might be TRBD2 (5 bases). The CDR3 runs 14 residues. V was cut by 3 bases and J by 0 bases, with 11 bases left in between. CDR1 and CDR2 (germline): SQVTM, ANQGSEA. CDR3 protein: CSVDGAADQETQYF. The CDR3 coding sequence is TGCAGCGTTGATGGAGCGGCGGACCAAGAGACCCAGTACTTC.

This clone appeared once. The chain joins TRBV5-1 to TRBJ2-5; 7 nucleotides agree with TRBD1. Germline CDR1 is SGHRS and CDR2 is YFSETQ. J gave up 5 bases and V 2 bases, and 9 bases lay outside the gene matches. The CDR3 loop spans 15 amino acids. Written as DNA, the CDR3 is TGCGCCAGCAGCTTAGCAGGGGGAATCATGGAGACCCAGTACTTC. The encoded protein is CASSLAGGIMETQYF.

Regarding this clone: Other DNA sequences within the sample encode an identical CDR3. V gene TRBV9 combines with J gene TRBJ2-3; 8 bases agree with TRBD2. V shed 0 bases and J 4 bases; nucleotides not matched to a gene: 4. The CDR3 consists of 15 residues. Germline V gene lookup returns CDR1 SGDLS and CDR2 YYNGEE. The CDR3: CASSVGLAGSDTQYF. The CDR3, as DNA: TGTGCCAGCAGCGTAGGCCTAGCGGGCTCAGATACGCAGTATTTT.

The chain recombines TRBV30 with TRBJ1-1, with D uncertain. Germline V lookup: CDR1 GTSNPN, CDR2 SVGIG (reference sequence). This CDR3 spans 14 amino acids. V lost 0 bases to trimming and J lost 2 bases, with 10 bases between them. CDR3 sequence (DNA): TGTGCCTGGAGTGTACAGTCGGTAAACACTGAAGCTTTCTTT. It codes for CAWSVQSVNTEAFF.

V gene TRBV7-9 combines with J gene TRBJ2-7, with a tentative D call TRBD2 (5 bases). Germline CDR1 SEHNR, CDR2 FQNEAQ (reference sequence). The CDR3 consists of 13 residues. Trimming took 5 bases from V and 6 from J, leaving 14 bases between them. For the CDR3, the DNA is TGTGCCAGCAGCCCCAGACGGGGTTTCGAGCAGTACTTC. Translation gives CASSPRRGFEQYF.

J is TRBJ1-2 and V is TRBV7-9, with a tentative D call TRBD1 (5 bases). Germline V gene data show CDR1 as SEHNR and CDR2 as FQNEAQ (reference sequence). The ends were cut back, 1 base at V and 9 bases at J, with 9 bases in the middle. This CDR3 contains 12 residues. Here the CDR3 DNA reads TGTGCCAGCAGCTTAGGGAAGGGACGCTACACCTTC. This encodes CASSLGKGRYTF.

The chain employs TRBV7-6 and TRBJ2-7; unclear D gene. Trimming cost V 1 base and J 4 bases, with 5 bases left between them. CDR1 and CDR2 from the germline V gene are SGHVS and FNYEAQ. The CDR3 is 12 amino acids. The CDR3 sequence is CASSLGAYEQYF. CDR3 nucleotides: TGTGCCAGCAGCTTAGGTGCGTACGAGCAGTACTTC.

This clone was observed once. The CDR3 bases are TGTGCCAGCAGTGAATTTGAGGCAGGGGCTGATGGCTACACCTTC. Its translation: CASSEFEAGADGYTF. The chain couples TRBV25-1 to TRBJ1-2; D is perhaps TRBD1 (6 bases). CDR3 length: 15 residues. V dropped 1 base and J dropped 6 bases, with 15 bases sitting between them. Germline assignment: CDR1 MGHDK and CDR2 SYGVNS.

The chain carries TRBV2 and TRBJ2-1; 8 nucleotides match TRBD2. The CDR3 totals 17 residues. Germline V gives CDR1 SNHLY, CDR2 FYNNEI. J lost 0 bases, V lost 3 bases, and 7 bases had no gene match. The CDR3 loop reads CASSEVPSGSSYNEQFF. The DNA of the CDR3 is TGTGCCAGCAGTGAGGTACCCAGCGGGAGCTCCTACAATGAGCAGTTCTTC.

This clone was found a few times. This chain links TRBV13 with TRBJ2-7; D is unresolved. CDR1 PRHDT and CDR2 FYEKMQ come from the germline V gene (reference sequence). The CDR3 extends over 12 amino acids. V was cut by 3 bases and J by 3 bases, with 6 bases left in between. The CDR3 loop reads CASSLGNYEQYF. CDR3 coding DNA: TGTGCCAGCAGCTTGGGGAACTACGAGCAGTACTTC.

The rearrangement uses TRBV28 and TRBJ2-7; D could derive from TRBD1 or TRBD2 (7 bases each). CDR3 size: 17 residues. Germline loops: CDR1 MDHEN, CDR2 SYDVKM. The V end was cut by 5 bases, the J end by 5 bases, with 25 bases between. The CDR3 nucleotides read TGTGCCAGCAGTCCCTCACCCCCCGACAGGGAGGGTGACGAGCAGTACTTC. Translated: CASSPSPPDREGDEQYF.

This clone was counted only a few times. The CDR3 region has the DNA TGTGCCAGCAGCTCGCTAGCGGGAGGCTCCTACGAGCAGTACTTC. Translated: CASSSLAGGSYEQYF. The chain is built from TRBV5-4 and TRBJ2-7; 11 bases align to TRBD2. This CDR3 comprises 15 residues. The trim removed 3 bases at V and 0 bases at J, leaving 2 bases unmatched. Germline V gene sequence: CDR1 SGHNT, CDR2 YYREEE (reference sequence).

This chain connects TRBV2 to TRBJ2-1, with 9 nucleotides matching TRBD2. The CDR3 is made up of 15 amino acids. V lost 9 bases to trimming and J lost 7 bases; unmatched junction nucleotides: 13. CDR1 is SNHLY, CDR2 FYNNEI, per germline. CDR3 region: CASLGLAGTGNEQFF. CDR3 DNA: TGTGCCAGTCTGGGTCTAGCGGGAACGGGTAATGAGCAGTTCTTC.